The rows below give T cell receptor beta chains drawn from one sample of a study of CD8+CD57+ T cells in acquired aplastic anemia. TCRdb re-called the reads through MiXCR, storing one row per CDR3 protein. The repertoire holds about 210,000 distinct CDR3 sequences, with around 63% as singletons. Sequencing was carried out using sorted CD4+, CD8+, or CD8+CD57+ T cells (not recorded which) from PBMCs. Source of these receptors: a human donor in good health. CDR3s include the opening cysteine and the closing phenylalanine or tryptophan. D genes are given only for firm matches. Expanded clones get a size class; other rows say once, few or many, or leave the size out.

>TRBJ2-1|TRBV20-1|.|TRBD2
CSAGLAGYNEQFF
TGCAGTGCAGGACTAGCGGGATACAATGAGCAATTCTTC
>TRBJ1-1|TRBV12-5|many|TRBD1
CASGTGGNTEAFF
TGTGCTAGTGGGACAGGGGGCAACACTGAAGCTTTCTTT
>TRBJ2-5|TRBV20-1|.|TRBD2
CSALQASGGYQETQYF
TGCAGTGCCCTCCAGGCTAGCGGGGGATATCAAGAGACCCAGTACTTC
>TRBJ1-2|TRBV7-9|.|TRBD1
CSGLVGQGIYGYTF
TGTTCTGGGCTAGTGGGACAGGGGATCTATGGCTACACCTTC
>TRBJ1-1|TRBV20-1|.|.
CSARPGGGGGTEAFF
TGCAGTGCTAGACCCGGGGGGGGGGGAGGAACTGAAGCTTTCTTT
>TRBJ1-4|TRBV7-6|.|.
CASSPFSSTNEKLFF
TGTGCCAGCAGCCCATTCAGTTCAACTAATGAAAAACTGTTTTTT
>TRBJ1-5|TRBV7-9|.|.
CASSLVDSYNQPQHF
TGTGCCAGCAGCTTAGTGGACAGTTACAATCAGCCCCAGCATTTT
>TRBJ2-7|TRBV6-5|many|.
CASIEVGSYEQYF
TGTGCCAGCATCGAAGTGGGGTCCTACGAGCAGTACTTC
>TRBJ2-7|TRBV5-1|.|.
CASSPSINYEQYF
TGCGCCAGCAGCCCCTCCATCAACTACGAGCAGTATTTC
>TRBJ2-7|TRBV29-1|.|TRBD2
CSALKREGLSYEQYF
TGCAGCGCCTTGAAGCGGGAGGGTCTCTCCTACGAGCAGTACTTC
>TRBJ2-5|TRBV7-9|many|TRBD2
CASSFLAGVETQYF
TGTGCCAGCAGCTTTCTAGCGGGTGTGGAGACCCAGTACTTC
>TRBJ1-3|TRBV20-1|.|TRBD1
CSAKRGGQASGNTIYF
TGCAGTGCTAAAAGGGGCGGACAGGCGTCTGGAAACACCATATATTTT
>TRBJ2-7|TRBV9|few|.
CASSVGDSPNYEQYF
TGTGCCAGCAGCGTAGGAGACAGTCCCAACTACGAGCAGTACTTC
>TRBJ1-5|TRBV12-3/TRBV12-4|many|TRBD1
CASSLEGASNQPQHF
TGTGCCAGCAGCCTTGAGGGGGCCAGCAATCAGCCCCAGCATTTT
>TRBJ1-1|TRBV7-2|.|.
CASRPDRLSEAFF
TGTGCCAGCAGGCCAGACAGATTGTCTGAAGCTTTCTTT
>TRBJ1-4|TRBV7-8|.|.
CASGDRVPNEKLFF
TGTGCCAGCGGAGACCGGGTTCCTAATGAAAAACTGTTTTTT
>TRBJ1-1|TRBV20-1|many|.
CSARTGMNTEAFF
TGCAGTGCTAGAACGGGAATGAACACTGAAGCTTTCTTT
>TRBJ2-5|TRBV19|once|.
CASSVGGARRETQYF
TGTGCCAGTAGCGTCGGCGGGGCGAGGCGGGAGACCCAGTACTTC
>TRBJ2-3|TRBV6-6|many|TRBD2
CASSRSLAVDTDTQYF
TGTGCCAGCAGCCGCTCCCTAGCGGTTGACACAGATACGCAGTATTTT
>TRBJ1-2|TRBV7-2|.|TRBD1
CAGSSTGDGTYGYTF
TGTGCCGGCAGCTCCACAGGGGACGGAACTTATGGCTACACCTTC
>TRBJ2-7|TRBV2|few|.
CASSLSGPLSYEQYF
TGTGCCAGCAGTTTATCCGGGCCCCTCTCCTACGAGCAGTACTTC
>TRBJ2-7|TRBV20-1|.|.
CSARGTGIEQYF
TGCAGTGCTAGAGGAACAGGGATCGAGCAATACTTC
>TRBJ1-3|TRBV25-1|.|.
CASSLGGSSGNTIYF
TGTGCCAGCAGTTTGGGCGGAAGCTCTGGAAACACCATATATTTT
>TRBJ1-5|TRBV7-8|many|.
CASSTDIPWGNQPQHF
TGTGCCAGCAGCACGGACATCCCGTGGGGCAATCAGCCCCAGCATTTT
>TRBJ2-3|TRBV7-3|many|TRBD2
CASSLILAGDPDTQYF
TGTGCCAGCAGCTTGATACTAGCGGGAGATCCGGATACGCAGTATTTT
>TRBJ1-5|TRBV19|once|.
CASSIADRLRNQPQHF
TGTGCCAGTAGTATAGCCGACAGGCTCCGAAATCAGCCCCAGCATTTT
>TRBJ2-7|TRBV29-1|.|.
CSVIPLCTYEQYF
TGCAGCGTTATCCCATTATGTACCTACGAGCAGTACTTC
>TRBJ2-7|TRBV6-1|.|TRBD1
CASSIGQGGYEQYF
TGTGCCAGCAGTATTGGACAGGGTGGGTACGAGCAGTACTTC
>TRBJ1-1|TRBV12-3/TRBV12-4|few|TRBD1
CASSDDRAAFF
TGTGCCAGCAGTGATGACAGGGCGGCTTTCTTT
>TRBJ2-7|TRBV9|.|TRBD2
CASSLGPSGGFYEQYF
TGTGCCAGCAGCTTAGGACCTAGCGGGGGGTTCTACGAGCAGTACTTC
>TRBJ1-2|TRBV4-3|many|TRBD1
CASSQTGVDGYTF
TGCGCCAGCAGCCAAACAGGGGTAGACGGCTACACCTTC
>TRBJ1-1|TRBV19|many|.
CASSIGGMNTEAFF
TGTGCCAGTAGTATAGGAGGAATGAACACTGAAGCTTTCTTT
>TRBJ2-7|TRBV9|many|TRBD2
CASSVEERTSAYEQYF
TGTGCCAGCAGCGTAGAGGAAAGGACTAGTGCCTACGAGCAGTACTTC
>TRBJ2-3|TRBV20-1|.|TRBD2
CSASLTRGSGRSIADTQYF
TGCAGTGCTAGCCTAACCCGGGGTAGCGGGAGAAGTATAGCAGATACGCAGTATTTT
>TRBJ2-3|TRBV9|.|.
CASSVAQRTDTQYF
TGTGCCAGCAGCGTAGCTCAGCGAACAGATACGCAGTATTTT
>TRBJ1-4|TRBV2|.|TRBD1
CASSDPGTGREKLFF
TGTGCCAGCAGTGACCCCGGGACAGGGCGCGAAAAACTGTTTTTT
>TRBJ1-3|TRBV7-8|few|TRBD1
CASSLPLTGTGNTIYF
TGTGCCAGCAGCTTACCCCTGACAGGGACTGGAAACACCATATATTTT
>TRBJ2-1|TRBV19|.|TRBD1
CASGGQGVNEQFF
TGTGCCAGTGGGGGACAGGGGGTCAATGAGCAGTTCTTC
>TRBJ1-1|TRBV20-1|.|TRBD1
CSAPGGGDRGISTEAFF
TGCAGTGCCCCTGGGGGGGGGGACAGGGGGATCTCCACTGAAGCTTTCTTT
>TRBJ1-1|TRBV2|once|TRBD1
CASSEQDRGGGTEAFF
TGTGCCAGCAGTGAACAGGACAGGGGAGGGGGCACTGAAGCTTTCTTT
>TRBJ2-7|TRBV7-6|few|.
CASSWGGQASSYEQYF
TGTGCCAGCAGCTGGGGAGGACAGGCTAGCTCCTACGAGCAGTACTTC
>TRBJ2-5|TRBV7-9|.|TRBD1
CASSSKGGLETQYF
TGTGCCAGCAGCTCGAAAGGGGGCTTAGAGACCCAGTACTTC
>TRBJ2-5|TRBV15|.|.
CATMGEMGSRETQYF
TGTGCCACCATGGGGGAGATGGGGTCACGAGAGACCCAGTACTTC
>TRBJ2-1|TRBV12-3/TRBV12-4|many|.
CASSWTMHEQFF
TGTGCCAGCAGTTGGACTATGCATGAGCAGTTCTTC
>TRBJ2-1|TRBV19|few|.
CASSPPGGYNEQFF
TGTGCCAGTAGTCCCCCAGGGGGGTACAATGAGCAGTTCTTC
>TRBJ2-7|TRBV6-5|many|TRBD1
CASSLTTGASSYEQYF
TGTGCCAGCAGTCTAACGACAGGGGCGAGCTCCTACGAGCAGTACTTC